The T cell receptor (beta chain) under discussion was sequenced for a study of cytomegalovirus exposure and HLA in healthy donors. Findings and limits, study-wide: Accurate prediction of HLA-A and HLA-B alleles (for most subjects) was reportedly achieved from TCR beta sequences.

About this clone: Its antigen is undetermined. One junction end disagrees with the germline gene, perhaps due to a read error.

The germline V gene encodes CDR1 ENHRY and CDR2 SYGVKD. This CDR3 has 15 residues. Use of 60 Vbeta and 13 Jbeta primers characterized the PCR. The data were produced by immunoSEQ multiplex PCR, yet TCRdb's version contains in-frame clones alone and is incomplete. The table shows tens of thousands of clones, with about 68% occurring only once. The receptor's source is a woman aged 30 to 39 in good health and CMV-seropositive. This sequence joins TRBV10-3 and TRBJ2-6; a possible D gene is TRBD1 (5 bases). The sequencing input was PBMCs. The CDR3 is CASSYRSSGANVLTF. The CDR3 DNA follows: TGTGCCAGCAGTTACAGGTCTTCTGGGGCCAACGTCCTGACTTTC.